This T cell receptor (beta chain) is drawn from a study of T cells after posttransplantation cyclophosphamide (dated by TCRdb to 2016 to 2017). Some background on the complete study: T cell repertoire reconstitution was tracked by TRB sequencing after myeloablative bone marrow transplantation in which posttransplantation cyclophosphamide was used as GVHD prophylaxis. Samples from some 40 PTCy-treated patients, along with samples from 15 to 20 of their related bone marrow donors, underwent antigen receptor sequencing. Blood from every one of the 30 to 40 PTCy patients who had 1-year posttransplant specimens underwent TRB sequencing. In 3 patients, up to about 3 additional blood samples taken between 2 and 5.2 years after transplant also underwent TRB sequencing, as did pretransplant blood from 4 patients. TRA and TRB clonality were tightly correlated in roughly ten samples, so subsequent TCR analyses focused on TRB only. Public TRB sequences were queried against a database of over 3,500 sequences associated with responses to pathogens, tumor antigens, self-antigens and alloantigens.

TRB sequencing was run on genomic DNA with either the immunoSEQ assay at survey resolution or the hsTCRB kit. The original methods were these. The immunoSEQ software handled the initial read processing, while the LymphoSeq R package was used for the repertoire analyses. Clonality was calculated as 1 minus normalized Shannon entropy, and the Gini coefficient was also calculated for each TRB dataset. To infer phenotypes in unsorted samples, TRB sequences from sorted subsets of the recipient or donor were mapped onto unsorted samples from the same recipient. TCRdb took this table from immuneACCESS and kept in-frame rearrangements with V and J called. Such tables lack part of the clones; where checked against another copy, unresolved V genes explain under half of the gap, and the rest is unexplained. V, J and clone size are those of that table, while D and trimming were read from the DNA. The sample includes roughly 20,000 clones, with 95% to 98% observed a single time. The ten most abundant clones make up 0.15% to 0.2% of the sample.

V is shortened by 7 bases, J by 2 bases, and the region joining them spans 16 bases. The CDR3 covers 15 residues, taking in both the cysteine and the phenylalanine. Only CDR3 DNA is held: 45 bases, read in frame from base 1. The germline V gene sets CDR1 to SNHLY and CDR2 to FYNNEI. Paper-wide results and their limitations: At 1-2 months, donor-recipient similarity was low but rose over the first year, and the later blood repertoires were often dominated by donor CD8+ memory clones. Across 35 to 45 patients, TRB clonality was highly associated with recipient CMV seropositivity and CMV reactivation, and diversity in PTCy patients was similar to diversity in CNI/methotrexate controls. The TRB repertoires of T cells infiltrating skin or the GI tract showed only limited overlap with the TRB repertoires found in blood.

To count as naive, T cells had to be viable CD3+CD4+ or CD3+CD8+ cells with a CCR7+CD45RA+CD45RO-CD95-CD27+CD28+ profile. Related bone marrow donors provided peripheral blood samples on the day of marrow donation. Mononuclear cells from peripheral blood and bone marrow were separated by Ficoll-Hypaque density centrifugation and then cryopreserved. Sorting of CD4+ and CD8+ T cells, including naive and memory subsets, was performed by FACS on a FACSAria II. Comment on this clone: Its specific antigen is unknown. Base qualities are not at hand, and no much larger clone is one base apart.

This TCR came from a man in his forties in good health, CMV-negative, and a related stem cell transplant donor. The chain joins TRBV2 to TRBJ2-3; the D gene is possibly TRBD2, with 5 bases matching. The source material was naive CD4+ T cells sorted from PBMCs. The nucleotide sequence reads as follows: TGTGCCAGCACCTTACTGAGCGGAACCACAGATACGCAGTATTTT. It specifies CASTLLSGTTDTQYF.